This TCR beta chain appears in the sequencing data of a study of beta chain features in type 1 diabetes. Study overall: Cell yields, age and gender were similar between patients and healthy donors.

Of the isolated RNA, all was reverse transcribed, and so the sequenced material was expressed TCRB transcripts. The repertoire was sequenced with immunoSEQ multiplex PCR; TCRdb's copy has only in-frame clones and lacks some. The sample consists of about 300,000 clones, roughly 13% of them appearing once. Trimming cost V 4 bases and J 7 bases; bases outside gene matches: 10. The CDR3 length is 16 residues. Germline CDR1 and CDR2: MDHEN and SYDVKM. Study-level findings and limits: Type 1 diabetes patients showed a moderate but significant shortening of TCRB CDR3s in all four CD4+ subsets. Whether TCRB rearrangement is influenced by HLA type went unresolved here.

Sorted cells reached over 95% purity in every population. Of note for this clone: Its antigen is not known.

Sample: naive CD4+ T cells from blood. The chain couples TRBV28 to TRBJ2-2; 9 bases agree with TRBD1. The TCR originated in a woman under 30 with type 1 diabetes. The CDR3 region is CASSSYPGQGYGELFF. The CDR3 DNA follows: TGTGCCAGCAGTTCCTACCCGGGACAGGGATACGGGGAGCTGTTTTTT.